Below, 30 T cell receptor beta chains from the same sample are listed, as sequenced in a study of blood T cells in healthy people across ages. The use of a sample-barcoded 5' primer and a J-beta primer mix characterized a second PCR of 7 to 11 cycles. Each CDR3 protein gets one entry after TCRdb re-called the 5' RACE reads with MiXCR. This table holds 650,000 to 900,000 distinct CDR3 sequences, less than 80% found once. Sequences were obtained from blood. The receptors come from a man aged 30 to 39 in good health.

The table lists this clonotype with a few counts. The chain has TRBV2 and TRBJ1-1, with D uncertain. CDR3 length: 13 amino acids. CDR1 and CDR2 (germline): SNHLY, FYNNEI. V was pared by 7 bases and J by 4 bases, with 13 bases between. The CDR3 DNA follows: TGTGCCAGCACTGGGGTTTTGGGCACTGAAGCTTTCTTT. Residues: CASTGVLGTEAFF.

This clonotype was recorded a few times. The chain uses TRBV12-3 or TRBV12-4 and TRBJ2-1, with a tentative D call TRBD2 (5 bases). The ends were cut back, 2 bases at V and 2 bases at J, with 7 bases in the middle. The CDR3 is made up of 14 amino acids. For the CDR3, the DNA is TGTGCCAGCAGTTTAACTAGTACCTACAATGAGCAGTTCTTC. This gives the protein CASSLTSTYNEQFF.

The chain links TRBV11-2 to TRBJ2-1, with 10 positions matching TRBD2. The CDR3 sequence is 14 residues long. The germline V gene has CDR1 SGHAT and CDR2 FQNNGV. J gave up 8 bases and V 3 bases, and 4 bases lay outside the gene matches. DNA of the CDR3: TGTGCCAGCAGCTTTAGCGGGGGGCCCTATGAGCAGTTCTTC. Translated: CASSFSGGPYEQFF.

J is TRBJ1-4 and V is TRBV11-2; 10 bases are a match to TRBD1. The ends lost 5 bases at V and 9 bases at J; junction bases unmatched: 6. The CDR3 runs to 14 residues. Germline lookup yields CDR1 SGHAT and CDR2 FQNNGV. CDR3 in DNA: TGTGCCAGCAGCCGACCGGGACAGGGGCAAAAACTGTTTTTT. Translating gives CASSRPGQGQKLFF.

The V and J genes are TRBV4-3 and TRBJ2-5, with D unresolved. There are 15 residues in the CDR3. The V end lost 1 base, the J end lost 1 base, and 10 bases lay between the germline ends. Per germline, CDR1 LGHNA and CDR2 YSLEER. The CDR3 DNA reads TGCGCCAGCAGCCAAGGCCAAGCGCTCCAAGAGACCCAGTACTTC. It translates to CASSQGQALQETQYF.

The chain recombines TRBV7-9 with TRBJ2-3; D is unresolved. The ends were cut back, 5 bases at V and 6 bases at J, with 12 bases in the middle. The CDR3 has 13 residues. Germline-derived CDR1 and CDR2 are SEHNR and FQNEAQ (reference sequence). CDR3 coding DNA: TGTGCCAGCAGCCCAATGATAAGGGATACGCAGTATTTT. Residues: CASSPMIRDTQYF.

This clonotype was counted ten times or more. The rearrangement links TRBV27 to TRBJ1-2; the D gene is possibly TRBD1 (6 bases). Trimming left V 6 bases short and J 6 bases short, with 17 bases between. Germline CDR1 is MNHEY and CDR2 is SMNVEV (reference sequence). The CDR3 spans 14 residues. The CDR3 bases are TGTGCCAGCAGACCCAGGGGAGGGGTCCATGGCTACACCTTC. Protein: CASRPRGGVHGYTF.

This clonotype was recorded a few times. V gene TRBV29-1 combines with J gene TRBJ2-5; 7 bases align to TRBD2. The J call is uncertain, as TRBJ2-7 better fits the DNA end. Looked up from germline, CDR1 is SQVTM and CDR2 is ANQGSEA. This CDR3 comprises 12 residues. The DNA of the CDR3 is TGCAGCGCCAGCTTCGGGGGGTTCGAGCAGTACTTC. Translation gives CSASFGGFEQYF.

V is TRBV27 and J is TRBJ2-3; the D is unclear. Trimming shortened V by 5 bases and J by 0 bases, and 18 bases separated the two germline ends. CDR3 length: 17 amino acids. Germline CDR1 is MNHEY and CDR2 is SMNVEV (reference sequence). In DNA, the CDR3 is TGTGCCAGCAGTACCCTTCCCGGCACCTCTAGCACAGATACGCAGTATTTT. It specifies CASSTLPGTSSTDTQYF.

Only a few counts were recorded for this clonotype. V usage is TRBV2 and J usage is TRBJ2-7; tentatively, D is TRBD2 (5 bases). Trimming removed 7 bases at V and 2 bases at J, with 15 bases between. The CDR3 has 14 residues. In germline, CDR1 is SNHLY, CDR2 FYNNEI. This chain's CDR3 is CASTLRSGTYEQYF. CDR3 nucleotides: TGTGCCAGCACCCTAAGGTCGGGAACCTACGAGCAGTACTTC.

This CDR3 reads CSVDWGGEQYF. The CDR3 DNA follows: TGCAGCGTTGATTGGGGAGGCGAGCAGTACTTC. The chain joins TRBV29-1 to TRBJ2-5; possible D gene TRBD2, 6 bases. The last part of the DNA fits TRBJ2-7 better; the J call may be wrong. CDR3 length equals 11 residues. Germline V gene lookup returns CDR1 SQVTM and CDR2 ANQGSEA.

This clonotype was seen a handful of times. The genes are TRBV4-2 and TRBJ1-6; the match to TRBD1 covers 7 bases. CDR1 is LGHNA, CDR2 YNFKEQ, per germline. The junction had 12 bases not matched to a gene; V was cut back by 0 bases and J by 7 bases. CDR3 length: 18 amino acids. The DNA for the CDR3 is TGTGCCAGCAGCCAAGATACAGGCAGGGGGAACCCAAATTCACCCCTCCACTTT. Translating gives CASSQDTGRGNPNSPLHF.

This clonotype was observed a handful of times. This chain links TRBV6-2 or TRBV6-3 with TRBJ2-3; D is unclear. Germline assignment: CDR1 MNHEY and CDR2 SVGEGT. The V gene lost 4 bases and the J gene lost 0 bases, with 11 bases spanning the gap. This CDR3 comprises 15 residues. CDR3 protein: CASSSRAPSTDTQYF. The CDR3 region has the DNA TGTGCCAGCAGTTCCCGAGCCCCTAGCACAGATACGCAGTATTTT.

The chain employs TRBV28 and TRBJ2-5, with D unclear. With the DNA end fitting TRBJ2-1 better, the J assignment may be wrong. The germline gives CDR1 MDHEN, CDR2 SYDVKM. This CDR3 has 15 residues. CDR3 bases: TGTGCCAGCAGCAGACGATCGACGGTACAAGAGACCCAGTTCTTC. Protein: CASSRRSTVQETQFF.

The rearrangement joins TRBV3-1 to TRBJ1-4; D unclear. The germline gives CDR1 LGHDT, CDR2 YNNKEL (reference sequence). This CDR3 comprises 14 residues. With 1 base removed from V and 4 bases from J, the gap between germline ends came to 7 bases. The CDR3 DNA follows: TGTGCCAGCAGCCAAGGAGACTTTAATGAAAAACTGTTTTTT. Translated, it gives CASSQGDFNEKLFF.

The CDR3 DNA reads TGTGCCAGCAGCTTAGAGGGACCCCCGGGGGTTCAGTACTTC. It translates to CASSLEGPPGVQYF. This chain uses TRBV7-2 with TRBJ2-4, with a possible D match to TRBD2 (6 bases). Germline V gene data show CDR1 as SGHTA and CDR2 as FQGNSA. The CDR3 is 14 residues long. With 1 base removed from V and 11 bases from J, the gap between germline ends came to 15 bases. Full variable domain (outside the CDR3, taken from reference TRBV7-2 and TRBJ2-4): GAGVSQSPSNKVTEKGKDVELRCDPISGHTALYWYRQSLGQGLEFLIYFQGNSAPDKSGLPSDRFSAERTGGSVSTLTIQRTQQEDSAVYLCASSLEGPPGVQYFGAGTRLSVL.

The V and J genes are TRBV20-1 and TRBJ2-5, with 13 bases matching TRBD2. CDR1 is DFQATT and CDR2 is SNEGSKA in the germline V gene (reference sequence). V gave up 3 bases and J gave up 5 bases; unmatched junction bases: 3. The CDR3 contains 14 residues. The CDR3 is CSASTSGGVETQYF. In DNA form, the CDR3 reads TGCAGTGCTAGTACTAGCGGGGGGGTGGAGACCCAGTACTTC.

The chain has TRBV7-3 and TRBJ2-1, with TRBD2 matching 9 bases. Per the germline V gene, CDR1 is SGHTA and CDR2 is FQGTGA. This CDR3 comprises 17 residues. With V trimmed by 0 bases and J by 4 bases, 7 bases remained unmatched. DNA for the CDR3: TGTGCCAGCAGCTTAACTTACAGCGGGGGGCAATACAATGAGCAGTTCTTC. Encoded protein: CASSLTYSGGQYNEQFF.

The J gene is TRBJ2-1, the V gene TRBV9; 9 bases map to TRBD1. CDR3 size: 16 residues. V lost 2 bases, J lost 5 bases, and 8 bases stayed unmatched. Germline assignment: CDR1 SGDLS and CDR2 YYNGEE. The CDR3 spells CASSVMGQGGDNEQFF. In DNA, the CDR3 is TGTGCCAGCAGCGTGATGGGACAGGGTGGGGACAATGAGCAGTTCTTC.

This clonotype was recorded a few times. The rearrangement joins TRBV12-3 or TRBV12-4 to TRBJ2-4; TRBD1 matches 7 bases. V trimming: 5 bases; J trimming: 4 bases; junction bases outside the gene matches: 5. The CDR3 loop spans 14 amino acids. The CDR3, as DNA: TGTGCCAGCAGTCCGGACAGGCCGAAAAACATTCAGTACTTC. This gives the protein CASSPDRPKNIQYF.

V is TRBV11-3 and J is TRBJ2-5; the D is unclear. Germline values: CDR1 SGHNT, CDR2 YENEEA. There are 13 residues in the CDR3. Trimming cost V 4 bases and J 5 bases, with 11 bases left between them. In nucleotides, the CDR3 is TGTGCCAGCAGCTCCCCGTTAGAGGAGACCCAGTACTTC. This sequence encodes CASSSPLEETQYF.

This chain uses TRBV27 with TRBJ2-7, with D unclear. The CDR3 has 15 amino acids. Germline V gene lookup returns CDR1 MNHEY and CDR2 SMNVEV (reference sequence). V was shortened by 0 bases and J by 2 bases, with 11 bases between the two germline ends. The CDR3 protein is CASSLSGFPTYEQYF. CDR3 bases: TGTGCCAGCAGTTTATCAGGGTTCCCCACCTACGAGCAGTACTTC.

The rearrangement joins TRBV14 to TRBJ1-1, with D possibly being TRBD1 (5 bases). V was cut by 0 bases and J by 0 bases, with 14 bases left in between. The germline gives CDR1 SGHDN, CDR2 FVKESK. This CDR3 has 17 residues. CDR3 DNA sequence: TGTGCCAGCAGCCAAGATTTGGGGACGGGAATGAACACTGAAGCTTTCTTT. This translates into CASSQDLGTGMNTEAFF. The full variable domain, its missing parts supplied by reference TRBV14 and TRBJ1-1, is EAGVTQFPSHSVIEKGQTVTLRCDPISGHDNLYWYRRVMGKEIKFLLHFVKESKQDESGMPNNRFLAERTGGTYSTLKVQPAELEDSGVYFCASSQDLGTGMNTEAFFGQGTRLTVV.

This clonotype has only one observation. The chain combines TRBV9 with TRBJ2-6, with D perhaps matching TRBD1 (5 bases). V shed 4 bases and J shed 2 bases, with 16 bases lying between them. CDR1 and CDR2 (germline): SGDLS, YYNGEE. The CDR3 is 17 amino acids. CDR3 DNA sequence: TGTGCCAGCAGCAAGTCAGGGCCGAGCCCTGGGGCCAACGTCCTGACTTTC. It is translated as CASSKSGPSPGANVLTF.

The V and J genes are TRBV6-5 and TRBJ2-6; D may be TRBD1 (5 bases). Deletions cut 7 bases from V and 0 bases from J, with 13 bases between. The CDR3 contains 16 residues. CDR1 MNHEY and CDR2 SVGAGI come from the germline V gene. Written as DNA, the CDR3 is TGTGCCAGCACCCCGGCAGGGTTCTCTGGGGCCAACGTCCTGACTTTC. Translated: CASTPAGFSGANVLTF.

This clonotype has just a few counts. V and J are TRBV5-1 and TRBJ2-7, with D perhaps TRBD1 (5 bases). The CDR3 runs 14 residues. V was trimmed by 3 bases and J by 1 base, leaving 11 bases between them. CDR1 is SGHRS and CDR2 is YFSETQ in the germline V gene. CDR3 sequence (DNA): TGCGCCAGCAGCTCCGAAAGACAGTCCTACGAGCAGTACTTC. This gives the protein CASSSERQSYEQYF.

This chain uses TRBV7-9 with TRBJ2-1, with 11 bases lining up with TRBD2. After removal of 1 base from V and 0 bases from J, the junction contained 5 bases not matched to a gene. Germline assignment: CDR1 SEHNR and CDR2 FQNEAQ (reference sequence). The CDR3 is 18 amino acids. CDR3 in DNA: TGTGCCAGCAGCTTAGGACTAGCGGGGTATAGCTCCTACAATGAGCAGTTCTTC. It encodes CASSLGLAGYSSYNEQFF.

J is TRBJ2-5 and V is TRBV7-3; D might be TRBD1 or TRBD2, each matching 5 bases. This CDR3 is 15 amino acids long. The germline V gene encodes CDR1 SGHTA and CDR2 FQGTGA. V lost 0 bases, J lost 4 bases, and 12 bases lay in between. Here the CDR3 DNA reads TGTGCCAGCAGCTTAACCTCGGGGCCCGCAGAGACCCAGTACTTC. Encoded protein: CASSLTSGPAETQYF. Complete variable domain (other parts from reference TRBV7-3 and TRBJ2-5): GAGVSQTPSNKVTEKGKYVELRCDPISGHTALYWYRQSLGQGPEFLIYFQGTGAADDSGLPNDRFFAVRPEGSVSTLKIQRTERGDSAVYLCASSLTSGPAETQYFGPGTRLLVL.

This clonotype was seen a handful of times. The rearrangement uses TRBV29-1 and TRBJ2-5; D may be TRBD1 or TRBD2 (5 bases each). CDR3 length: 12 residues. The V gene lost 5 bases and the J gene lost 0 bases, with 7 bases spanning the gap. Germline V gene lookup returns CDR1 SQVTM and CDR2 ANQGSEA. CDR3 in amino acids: CSVRGHQETQYF. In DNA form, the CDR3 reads TGCAGCGTTAGGGGACACCAAGAGACCCAGTACTTC. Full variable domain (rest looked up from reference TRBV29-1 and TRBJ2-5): SAVISQKPSRDICQRGTSLTIQCQVDSQVTMMFWYRQQPGQSLTLIATANQGSEATYESGFVIDKFPISRPNLTFSTLTVSNMSPEDSSIYLCSVRGHQETQYFGPGTRLLVL.

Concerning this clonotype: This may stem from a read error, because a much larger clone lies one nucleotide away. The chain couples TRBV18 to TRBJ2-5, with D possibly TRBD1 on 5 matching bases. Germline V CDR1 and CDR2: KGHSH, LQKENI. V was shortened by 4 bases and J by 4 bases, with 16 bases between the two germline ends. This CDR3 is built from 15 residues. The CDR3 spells CASSRYVAGRETQYF. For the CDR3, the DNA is TGTGCCAGCTCACGCTATGTGGCAGGGCGAGAGACCCAGTACTTC.